This T cell receptor beta chain was captured by sequencing in a study of a mutant IDH1 vaccine in newly diagnosed glioma. Time point of the sample: baseline, week 1 (first vaccination visit). This sample's treatment: pre-vaccination baseline after standard-of-care therapy. The CDR3 is 14 amino acids. V was trimmed by 0 bases and J by 3 bases, leaving 6 bases between them. Per the germline V gene, CDR1 is SGHRS and CDR2 is YFSETQ. Clones were read by immunoSEQ multiplex PCR, and TCRdb kept only the in-frame ones, dropping some. The data hold around 92,000 clones, with approximately 83% observed a single time.

The genes are TRBV5-1 and TRBJ2-2, with D hard to call. The sequencing here drew on PBMCs, taken from a glioma patient treated with radiotherapy, temozolomide or both. The receptor's source is a woman aged 50 to 65 with glioma. The CDR3, as DNA: TGCGCCAGCAGCTTGGACAGTCACACCGGGGAGCTGTTTTTT. Protein product: CASSLDSHTGELFF.